This T cell receptor (beta chain) was identified in a study of tumor and adjacent non-tumor tissue in lung cancer. Germline values: CDR1 SGHNT, CDR2 YYREEE (reference sequence). The CDR3 totals 14 residues. RNA was extracted from bulk tissue without any cell sorting. This non-tumor lung sample came from over 3 cm beyond the tumor edge. A modified ARM-PCR protocol with three rounds of nested PCR amplified TCRbeta. TCRdb processed the multiplex PCR reads anew with MiXCR; each CDR3 protein has one entry. The data hold 50,000 or so distinct CDR3 sequences, with just under 75% observed a single time. On this clonotype: The junction does not match germline at one end; this may be a read error.

This clonotype was obtained from a woman aged 55-70 years with non-small cell lung cancer. The rearrangement uses TRBV5-4 and TRBJ2-1, with 8 bases aligning to TRBD2. Sequencing used distant non-tumor lung tissue. CDR3 sequence (DNA): TGTGCCAACAGCTTGCCTAGCGGGTACAATGGGCAGTTCTTC. Its protein product is CANSLPSGYNGQFF.